The entry below describes one T cell receptor beta chain. What it binds is unknown. The protocol was immunoSEQ multiplex PCR, while the TCRdb copy is restricted to in-frame clones and leaves out a portion. The sample lists 220,000 or so clones, 70% to 90% occurring once. This record comes from a study of cytomegalovirus exposure and HLA in healthy donors. Trimming took off 5 bases at V and 4 bases at J, with 18 bases between the two ends. The CDR3 has 15 amino acids. Germline V CDR1 and CDR2: SEHNR, FQNEAQ (reference sequence). Study results and limitations: It was reported that the classifier diagnosed cytomegalovirus status with high specificity and sensitivity in both the original and validation cohorts. While the bulk of TCR sequences proved rare, some public TCRs turned up in many donors. Researchers catalogued under 200 TCR beta chains as cytomegalovirus-associated.

The origin of this receptor is a woman under 30 in good health and CMV-seronegative. V is TRBV7-9 and J is TRBJ2-7; TRBD2 is a possible D gene (7 bases). The sequenced sample consisted of PBMCs. CDR3 amino acids: CASSPELGGAYEQYF. As DNA, the CDR3 is TGTGCCAGCAGCCCCGAATTAGGGGGGGCTTACGAGCAGTACTTC.